The 12 T cell receptor beta chains given below trace back to one sample, sequenced in a study of T cells in Graves' hyperthyroidism and ophthalmopathy. Amplified TCR beta CDR3 regions came from RNA transcripts. The HTBI set primed first-round TCR CDR3 RT-PCR. From the multiplex PCR reads, TCRdb called clonotypes with MiXCR, one entry per CDR3 protein. This sample carries a few hundred thousand distinct CDR3 sequences, approximately 14% of them seen once, and the ten largest clones take under 8%. Sequencing input: blood. These receptors were obtained from a woman in her twenties or thirties with Graves' hyperthyroidism.

The sample holds many counts of this clonotype. The chain carries TRBV18 and TRBJ1-4, with unresolved D. The CDR3 has 14 residues. Germline V gene lookup returns CDR1 KGHSH and CDR2 LQKENI. V was cut by 4 bases and J by 6 bases, with 12 bases left in between. As DNA, the CDR3 is TGTGCCAGCTCACTCGGGCCCGGAGATGAAAAACTGTTTTTT. It codes for CASSLGPGDEKLFF.

The chain carries TRBV19 and TRBJ2-7; 8 bases line up with TRBD1. V was clipped by 3 bases and J by 6 bases; unmatched bases: 4. From germline, CDR1 is LNHDA and CDR2 SQIVND (reference sequence). The CDR3 has 13 amino acids. CDR3 in amino acids: CASSIEGQGEQYF. As DNA, the CDR3 is TGTGCCAGTAGTATTGAAGGACAGGGCGAGCAGTACTTC.

The rearrangement joins TRBV20-1 to TRBJ2-7, with D perhaps matching TRBD2 (6 bases). Germline-derived CDR1 and CDR2 are DFQATT and SNEGSKA (reference sequence). The germline V and J ends were trimmed by 6 bases and 5 bases, with 23 bases remaining between them. The CDR3 extends over 15 amino acids. As DNA, the CDR3 is TGCAGTGCGAGCCCAGTCCGGGACTTGAAGGACGAGCAGTACTTC. It translates to CSASPVRDLKDEQYF.

In this sample, this clonotype turned up a few times. The rearrangement joins TRBV6-1 to TRBJ2-7; 7 positions match TRBD1. V gave up 10 bases and J gave up 3 bases; unmatched junction bases: 12. The CDR3 runs to 14 residues. The germline CDR1 and CDR2 sequences are MNHNS and SASEGT. The CDR3 DNA reads TGTGCCATCTCCCAAGGGGGACAGTTCTACGAGCAGTACTTC. It translates to CAISQGGQFYEQYF.

The rearrangement links TRBV4-2 to TRBJ2-7, with 10 bases that match TRBD2. Trimming at V came to 6 bases and at J to 0 bases, leaving 5 bases not matched to a gene. Germline loops: CDR1 LGHNA, CDR2 YNFKEQ. This CDR3 has 15 amino acids. The CDR3 protein is CASRQKREGSYEQYF. CDR3 nucleotide sequence: TGTGCCAGCAGGCAAAAGCGGGAGGGCTCCTACGAGCAGTACTTC.

V usage is TRBV6-2 or TRBV6-3 and J usage is TRBJ2-1; no reliable D call. The CDR3 extends over 14 amino acids. V gave up 5 bases and J gave up 4 bases, with 12 bases separating them. Germline V gene data show CDR1 as MNHEY and CDR2 as SVGEGT. The CDR3 reads CASSDNQPYNEQFF. CDR3 nucleotides: TGTGCCAGCAGTGATAACCAGCCTTACAATGAGCAGTTCTTC.

This clonotype was found a few times. This rearrangement joins TRBV20-1 to TRBJ2-4; D gene ambiguous. The CDR3 consists of 12 residues. Germline V gives CDR1 DFQATT, CDR2 SNEGSKA (reference sequence). V lost 6 bases, J lost 3 bases, and 9 bases lay in between. The CDR3 loop is CSAERGKNIQYF. The CDR3 DNA reads TGCAGTGCCGAGAGAGGCAAAAACATTCAGTACTTC.

This clonotype was found many times. The chain links TRBV18 to TRBJ2-1; D unresolved. CDR1 and CDR2 (germline): KGHSH, LQKENI. Trimming took off 5 bases at V and 7 bases at J, with 9 bases between the two ends. The CDR3 is made up of 12 amino acids. CDR3 region: CASSETTNEQFF. CDR3 nucleotides: TGTGCCAGCTCAGAGACCACTAATGAGCAGTTCTTC.

There are many counts of this clonotype. The V gene is TRBV5-1, the J gene TRBJ1-2; D uncertain. The CDR3 runs to 13 residues. V lost 4 bases and J lost 2, with 9 bases in between. Germline V gene sequence: CDR1 SGHRS, CDR2 YFSETQ. The chain's CDR3 is CASSASVNYGYTF. CDR3 bases: TGCGCCAGCAGCGCTTCGGTCAACTATGGCTACACCTTC.

This clonotype was seen ten or more times. This chain connects TRBV7-2 to TRBJ2-1, with a weak D call TRBD1 (6 bases). The V end was cut by 4 bases, the J end by 0 bases, with 16 bases between. CDR1 and CDR2 (germline): SGHTA, FQGNSA. This CDR3 is 17 amino acids long. The CDR3 is CASSSTTQGYSYNEQFF. As DNA, the CDR3 is TGTGCCAGCAGCTCCACGACCCAGGGGTACTCCTACAATGAGCAGTTCTTC. The variable domain in full, completed from reference TRBV7-2 and TRBJ2-1, reads GAGVSQSPSNKVTEKGKDVELRCDPISGHTALYWYRQSLGQGLEFLIYFQGNSAPDKSGLPSDRFSAERTGGSVSTLTIQRTQQEDSAVYLCASSSTTQGYSYNEQFFGPGTRLTVL.

The V call is TRBV12-5, the J call TRBJ1-6, with unresolved D. V lost 6 bases and J 9 bases, leaving 12 bases between the germline ends. CDR3 length: 13 amino acids. Germline CDR1 reads LGHNT; CDR2 reads FRNRAP. This CDR3 is CASGYNPVSPLHF. The CDR3 bases are TGTGCTAGTGGGTACAATCCGGTTTCACCCCTCCACTTT.

This clonotype was detected only a few times. The chain is built from TRBV18 and TRBJ1-3, with D unresolved. The CDR3 length is 15 residues. The germline gives CDR1 KGHSH, CDR2 LQKENI. Deletions cut 1 base from V and 3 bases from J, with 10 bases between. The CDR3 protein is CASSPREKDGNTIYF. CDR3 coding DNA: TGTGCCAGCTCACCACGGGAGAAGGATGGAAACACCATATATTTT.